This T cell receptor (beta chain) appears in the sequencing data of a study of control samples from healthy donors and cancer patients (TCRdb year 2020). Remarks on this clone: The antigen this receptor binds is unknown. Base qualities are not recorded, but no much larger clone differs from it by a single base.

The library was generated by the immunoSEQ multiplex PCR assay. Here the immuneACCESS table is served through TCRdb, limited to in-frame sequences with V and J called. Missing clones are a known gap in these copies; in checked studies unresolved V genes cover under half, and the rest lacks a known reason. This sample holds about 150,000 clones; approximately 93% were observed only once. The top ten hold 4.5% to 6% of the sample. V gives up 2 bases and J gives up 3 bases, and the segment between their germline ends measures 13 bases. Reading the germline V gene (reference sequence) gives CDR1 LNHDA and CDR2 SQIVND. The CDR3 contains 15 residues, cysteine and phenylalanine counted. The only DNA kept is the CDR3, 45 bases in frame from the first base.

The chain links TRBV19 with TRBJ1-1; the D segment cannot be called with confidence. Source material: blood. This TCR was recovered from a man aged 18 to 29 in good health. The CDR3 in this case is CASSIRYGSDTEAFF. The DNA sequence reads TGTGCCAGTAGTATAAGATACGGGTCGGACACTGAAGCTTTCTTT.